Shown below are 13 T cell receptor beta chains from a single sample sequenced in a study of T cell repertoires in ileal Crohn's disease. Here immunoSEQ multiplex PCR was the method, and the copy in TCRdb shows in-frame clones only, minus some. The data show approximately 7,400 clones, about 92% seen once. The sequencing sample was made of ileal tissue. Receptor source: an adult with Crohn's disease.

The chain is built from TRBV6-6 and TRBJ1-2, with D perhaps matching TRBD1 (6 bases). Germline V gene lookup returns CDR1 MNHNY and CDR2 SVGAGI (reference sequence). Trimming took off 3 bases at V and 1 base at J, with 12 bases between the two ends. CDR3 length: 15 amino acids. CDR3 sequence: CASSYPTGDNYGYTF. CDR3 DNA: TGTGCCAGCAGTTATCCGACAGGCGATAACTATGGCTACACCTTC.

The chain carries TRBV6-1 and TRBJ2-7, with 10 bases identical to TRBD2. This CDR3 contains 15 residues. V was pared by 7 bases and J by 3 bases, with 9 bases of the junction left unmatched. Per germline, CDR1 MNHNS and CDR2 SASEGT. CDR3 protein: CASTLVSSGSYEQYF. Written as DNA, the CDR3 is TGTGCCAGCACCCTGGTATCTAGCGGGAGCTACGAGCAGTACTTC.

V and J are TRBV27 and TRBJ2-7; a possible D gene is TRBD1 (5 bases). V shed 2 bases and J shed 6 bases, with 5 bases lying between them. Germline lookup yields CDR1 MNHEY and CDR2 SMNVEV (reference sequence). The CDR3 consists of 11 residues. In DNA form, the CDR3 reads TGTGCCAGCAGTTTAGGGGCCGAGCAGTACTTC. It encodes CASSLGAEQYF.

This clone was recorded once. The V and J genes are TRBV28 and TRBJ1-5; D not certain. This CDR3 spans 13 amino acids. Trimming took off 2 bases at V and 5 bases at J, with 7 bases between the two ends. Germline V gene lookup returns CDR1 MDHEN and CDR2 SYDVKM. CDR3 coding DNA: TGTGCCAGCAGTTTAAACACCGATCAGCCCCAGCATTTT. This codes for CASSLNTDQPQHF.

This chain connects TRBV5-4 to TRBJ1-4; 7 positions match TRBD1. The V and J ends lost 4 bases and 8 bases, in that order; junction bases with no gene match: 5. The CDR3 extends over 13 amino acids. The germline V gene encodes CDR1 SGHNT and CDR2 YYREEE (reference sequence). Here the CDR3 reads CASSIQGMEKLFF. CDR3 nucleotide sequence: TGTGCCAGCAGCATACAGGGGATGGAAAAACTGTTTTTT. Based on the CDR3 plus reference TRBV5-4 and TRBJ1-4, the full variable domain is ETGVTQSPTHLIKTRGQQVTLRCSSQSGHNTVSWYQQALGQGPQFIFQYYREEENGRGNFPPRFSGLQFPNYSSELNVNALELDDSALYLCASSIQGMEKLFFGSGTQLSVL.

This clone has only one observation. In nucleotides, the CDR3 is TGTGCCAGCAGCTTAGGCGCTGAAAAACTGTTTTTT. Translated, it gives CASSLGAEKLFF. This chain links TRBV7-6 with TRBJ1-4, with D uncertain. There are 12 residues in the CDR3. The germline CDR1 and CDR2 sequences are SGHVS and FNYEAQ. Trimming took 1 base from V and 7 from J, leaving 4 bases between them.

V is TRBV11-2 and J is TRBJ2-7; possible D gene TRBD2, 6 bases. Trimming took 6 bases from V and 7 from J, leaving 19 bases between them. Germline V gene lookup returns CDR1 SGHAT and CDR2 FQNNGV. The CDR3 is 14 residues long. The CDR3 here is CASRPNRGNGEQYF. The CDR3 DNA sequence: TGTGCCAGCAGACCTAACCGGGGGAATGGGGAGCAGTACTTC.

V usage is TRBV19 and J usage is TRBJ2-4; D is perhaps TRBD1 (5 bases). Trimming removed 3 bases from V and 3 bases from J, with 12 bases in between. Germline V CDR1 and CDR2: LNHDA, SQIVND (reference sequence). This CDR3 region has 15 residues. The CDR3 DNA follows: TGTGCCAGTAGTATTGGGGCCGGAAGCAAAAACATTCAGTACTTC. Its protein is CASSIGAGSKNIQYF.

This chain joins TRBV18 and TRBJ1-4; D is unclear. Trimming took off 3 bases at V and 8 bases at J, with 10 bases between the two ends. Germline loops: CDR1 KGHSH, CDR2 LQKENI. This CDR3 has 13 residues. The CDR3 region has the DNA TGTGCCAGCTCACCTAATCGAGGGGAAAAACTGTTTTTT. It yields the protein CASSPNRGEKLFF.

CDR3 in DNA: TGTGCCAGCTCACCAACACAGGGATCGGCTGATGGCTACACCTTC. It specifies CASSPTQGSADGYTF. The V call is TRBV18, the J call TRBJ1-2, with D perhaps matching TRBD1 (6 bases). The V gene lost 2 bases and the J gene lost 6 bases, with 16 bases spanning the gap. Germline loops: CDR1 KGHSH, CDR2 LQKENI. This CDR3 comprises 15 residues.

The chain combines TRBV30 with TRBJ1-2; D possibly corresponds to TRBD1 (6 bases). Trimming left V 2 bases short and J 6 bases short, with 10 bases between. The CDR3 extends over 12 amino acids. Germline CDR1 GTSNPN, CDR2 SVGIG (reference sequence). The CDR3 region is CAWSQQGNGYTF. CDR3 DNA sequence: TGTGCCTGGAGTCAACAGGGCAATGGCTACACCTTC.

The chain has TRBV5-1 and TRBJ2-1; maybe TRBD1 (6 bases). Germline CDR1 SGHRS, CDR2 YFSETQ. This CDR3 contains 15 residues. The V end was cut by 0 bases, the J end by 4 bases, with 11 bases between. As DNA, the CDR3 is TGCGCCAGCAGCTTGGAACAGGGCCTATACAATGAGCAGTTCTTC. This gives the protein CASSLEQGLYNEQFF.

The CDR3 sequence: CASSASDRNYGYTF. In DNA form, the CDR3 reads TGTGCCAGCAGCGCTTCTGACAGGAACTATGGCTACACCTTC. The chain combines TRBV5-6 with TRBJ1-2; tentatively, D is TRBD1 (6 bases). This CDR3 contains 14 residues. Germline V gene sequence: CDR1 SGHDT, CDR2 YYEEEE. Trimming removed 4 bases at V and 2 bases at J, with 12 bases between.